These T cell receptor beta chains were read from a single sample in a study of vaccination and CD4 T cells after COVID-19. TCRdb redid the calling of the PCR reads with MiXCR, one entry per CDR3 protein. The profile shows 9,500 to 12,000 distinct CDR3 sequences, 60% to 70% of them singletons. The antigens these receptors bind are not known. Sequencing used CD4+ T cells from blood, cultured in vitro. These receptors were obtained from a human donor who had recovered from COVID-19. Both conserved end residues are part of each CDR3. D genes are given only for firm matches. The size field is filled for only some rows; it gives once, few, many or a size class.

>TRBV29-1|NA|NA|12|TRBJ2-3
TGCAGCGTTGCGAAGGACACAGATACGCAGTATTTT
CSVAKDTDTQYF
>TRBV10-3|few|NA|15|TRBJ1-2
TGTGCCTCTCGGCCGGGCCTGAACTCAGACTATGGCTACACCTTC
CASRPGLNSDYGYTF
>TRBV6-1|once|NA|15|TRBJ1-2
TGTGCCAGCAGTAACGAGGCTCATCGGGCCGAAGGCTACACCTTC
CASSNEAHRAEGYTF
>TRBV5-5|NA|NA|13|TRBJ1-2
TGTGCCAGCAGCTTGCCCGAGAACTATGGCTACACCTTC
CASSLPENYGYTF
>TRBV6-1|few|TRBD1|13|TRBJ1-1
TGTGCCAGCAGTCCGGGACAGGGAGGGCGAGCTTTCTTT
CASSPGQGGRAFF
>TRBV3-1|NA|NA|15|TRBJ2-7
TGTGCCAGCAGCCAAAGGGGGGGTCGGTCCCACGAGCAGTACTTC
CASSQRGGRSHEQYF
>TRBV24-1|once|NA|17|TRBJ1-5
TGTGCCACCAGTGAATCCGACAGGCGCGGGAGCAATCGGCCCCAGCATTTT
CATSESDRRGSNRPQHF
>TRBV20-1|NA|TRBD2|19|TRBJ2-7
TGCAGTGCCGCCTTTACCTGGACTAGCGGGAGGATTAGCTCCTACGAGCAGTACTTC
CSAAFTWTSGRISSYEQYF
>TRBV5-1|NA|NA|14|TRBJ1-6
TGCGCCAGCAGTCCGACGGGCTCAACGTCACCCCTCCACTTT
CASSPTGSTSPLHF
>TRBV19|NA|TRBD2|13|TRBJ2-7
TGTGCCAGTAGAGACGGGGGGGGCTACGAGCAGTACTTC
CASRDGGGYEQYF